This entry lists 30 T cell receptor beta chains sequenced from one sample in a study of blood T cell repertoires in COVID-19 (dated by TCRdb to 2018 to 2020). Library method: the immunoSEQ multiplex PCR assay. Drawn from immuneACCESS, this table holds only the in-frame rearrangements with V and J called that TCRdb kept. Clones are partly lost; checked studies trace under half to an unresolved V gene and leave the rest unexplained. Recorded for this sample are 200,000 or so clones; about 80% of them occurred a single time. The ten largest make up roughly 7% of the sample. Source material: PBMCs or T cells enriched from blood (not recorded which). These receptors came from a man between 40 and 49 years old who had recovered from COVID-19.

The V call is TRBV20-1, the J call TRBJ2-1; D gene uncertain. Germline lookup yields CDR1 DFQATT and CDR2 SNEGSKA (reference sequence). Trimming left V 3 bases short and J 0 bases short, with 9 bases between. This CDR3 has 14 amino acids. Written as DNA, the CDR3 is TGCAGTGCTAGTCGCCCGAGCTCCTACAATGAGCAGTTCTTC. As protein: CSASRPSSYNEQFF.

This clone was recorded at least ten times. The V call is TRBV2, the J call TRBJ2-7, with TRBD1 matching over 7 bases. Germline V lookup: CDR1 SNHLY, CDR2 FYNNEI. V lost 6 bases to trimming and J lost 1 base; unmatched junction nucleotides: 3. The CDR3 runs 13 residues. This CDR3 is CASRPQGSYEQYF. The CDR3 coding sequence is TGTGCCAGCAGGCCACAGGGGTCCTACGAGCAGTACTTC.

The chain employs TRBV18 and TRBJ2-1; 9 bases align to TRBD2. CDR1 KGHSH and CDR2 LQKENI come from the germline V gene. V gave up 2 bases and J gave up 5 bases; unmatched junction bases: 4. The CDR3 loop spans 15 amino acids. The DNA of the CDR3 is TGTGCCAGCTCACCATTGCGGGGGGGCAACAATGAGCAGTTCTTC. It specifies CASSPLRGGNNEQFF.

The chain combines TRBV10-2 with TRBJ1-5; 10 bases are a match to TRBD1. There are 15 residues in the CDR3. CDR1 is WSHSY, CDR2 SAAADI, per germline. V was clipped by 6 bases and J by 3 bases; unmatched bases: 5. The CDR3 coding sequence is TGCGCCAGCAGACCCGGGACAGGGGACAATCAGCCCCAGCATTTT. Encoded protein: CASRPGTGDNQPQHF.

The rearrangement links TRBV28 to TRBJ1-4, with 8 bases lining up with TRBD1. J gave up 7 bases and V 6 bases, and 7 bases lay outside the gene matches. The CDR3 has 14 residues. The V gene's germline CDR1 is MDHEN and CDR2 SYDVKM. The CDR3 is CASRPTGEREKLFF. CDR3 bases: TGTGCCAGCAGGCCGACAGGGGAGCGTGAAAAACTGTTTTTT.

The CDR3, as DNA: TGCAGTGCTAGTAGGGAGGCCGGGGGTTCACCCCTCCACTTT. Its protein product is CSASREAGGSPLHF. The chain has TRBV20-1 and TRBJ1-6; possibly TRBD1 for D (5 bases). V lost 3 bases and J 9 bases, leaving 15 bases between the germline ends. The V gene's germline CDR1 is DFQATT and CDR2 SNEGSKA (reference sequence). CDR3 length: 14 amino acids.

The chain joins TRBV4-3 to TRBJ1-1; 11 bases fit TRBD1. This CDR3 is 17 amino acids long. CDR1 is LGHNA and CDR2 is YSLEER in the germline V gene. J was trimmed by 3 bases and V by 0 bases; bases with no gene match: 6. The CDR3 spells CASSQDRDRGEDTEAFF. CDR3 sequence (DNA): TGCGCCAGCAGCCAAGACCGGGACAGGGGGGAAGACACTGAAGCTTTCTTT.

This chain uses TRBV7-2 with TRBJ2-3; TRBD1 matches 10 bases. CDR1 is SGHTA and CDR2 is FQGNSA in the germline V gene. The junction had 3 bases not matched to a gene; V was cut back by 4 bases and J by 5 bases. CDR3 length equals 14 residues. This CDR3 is CASSYGTGVDTQYF. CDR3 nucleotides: TGTGCCAGCAGCTATGGGACAGGGGTAGATACGCAGTATTTT.

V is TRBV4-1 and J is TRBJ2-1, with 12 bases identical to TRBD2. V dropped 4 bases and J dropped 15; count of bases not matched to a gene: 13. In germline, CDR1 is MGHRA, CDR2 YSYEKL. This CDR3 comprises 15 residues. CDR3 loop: CASSPRTSGDTFLFF. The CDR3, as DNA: TGCGCCAGCAGCCCTCGGACTAGCGGGGATACATTCCTGTTCTTC.

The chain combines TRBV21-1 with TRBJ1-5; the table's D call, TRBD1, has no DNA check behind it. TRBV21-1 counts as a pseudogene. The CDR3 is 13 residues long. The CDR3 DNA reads TGTGCCAGCAGAGGAGACAGGTCCCAGCCCCAGCATTTT. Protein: CASRGDRSQPQHF.

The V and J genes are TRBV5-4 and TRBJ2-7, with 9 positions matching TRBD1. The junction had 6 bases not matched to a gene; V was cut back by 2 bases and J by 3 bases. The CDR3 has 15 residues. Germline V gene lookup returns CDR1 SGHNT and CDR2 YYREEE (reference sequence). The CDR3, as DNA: TGTGCCAGCAGCTTCATCGGACAGGGGATCTACGAGCAGTACTTC. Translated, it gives CASSFIGQGIYEQYF.

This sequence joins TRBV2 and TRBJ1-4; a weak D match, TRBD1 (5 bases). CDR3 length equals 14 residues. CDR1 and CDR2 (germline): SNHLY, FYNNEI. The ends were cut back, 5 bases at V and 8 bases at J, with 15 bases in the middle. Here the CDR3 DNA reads TGTGCCAGCAGTTTGACAGAGATCGGGGAAAAACTGTTTTTT. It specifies CASSLTEIGEKLFF.

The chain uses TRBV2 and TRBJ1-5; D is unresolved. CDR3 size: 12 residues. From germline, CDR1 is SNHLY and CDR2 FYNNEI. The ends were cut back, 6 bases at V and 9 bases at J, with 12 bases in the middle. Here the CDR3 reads CASSEPTGPQHF. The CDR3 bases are TGTGCCAGCAGCGAACCAACCGGGCCCCAGCATTTT.

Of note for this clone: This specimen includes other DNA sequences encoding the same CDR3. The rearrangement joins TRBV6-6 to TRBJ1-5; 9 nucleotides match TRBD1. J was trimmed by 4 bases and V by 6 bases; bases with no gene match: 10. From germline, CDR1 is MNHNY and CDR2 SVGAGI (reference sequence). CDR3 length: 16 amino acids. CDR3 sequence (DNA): TGTGCCAGCAGAGGACCGGGACAGGGAGCAAATCAGCCCCAGCATTTT. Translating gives CASRGPGQGANQPQHF.

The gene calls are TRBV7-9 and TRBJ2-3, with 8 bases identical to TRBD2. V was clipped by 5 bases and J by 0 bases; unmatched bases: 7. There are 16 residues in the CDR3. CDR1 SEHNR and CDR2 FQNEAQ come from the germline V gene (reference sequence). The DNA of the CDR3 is TGTGCCAGCAGCGCCCTCGGGGGGGCCAGCACAGATACGCAGTATTTT. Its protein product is CASSALGGASTDTQYF.

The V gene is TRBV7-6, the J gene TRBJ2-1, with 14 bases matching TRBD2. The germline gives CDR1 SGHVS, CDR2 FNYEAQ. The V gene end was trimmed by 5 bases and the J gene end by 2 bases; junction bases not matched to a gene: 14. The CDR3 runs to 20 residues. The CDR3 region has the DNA TGTGCCAGCAGCCACACCCGACTAGCGGGGGGGCCGGGAGCCTACAATGAGCAGTTCTTC. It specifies CASSHTRLAGGPGAYNEQFF. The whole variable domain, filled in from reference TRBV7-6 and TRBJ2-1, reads GAGVSQSPRYKVTKRGQDVALRCDPISGHVSLYWYRQALGQGPEFLTYFNYEAQQDKSGLPNDRFSAERPEGSISTLTIQRTEQRDSAMYRCASSHTRLAGGPGAYNEQFFGPGTRLTVL.

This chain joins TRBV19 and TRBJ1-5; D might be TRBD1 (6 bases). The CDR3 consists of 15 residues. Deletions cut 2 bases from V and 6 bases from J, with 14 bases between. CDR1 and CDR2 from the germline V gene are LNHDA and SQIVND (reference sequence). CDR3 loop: CASSIRTGSGQPQHF. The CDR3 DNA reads TGTGCCAGTAGTATACGAACAGGGTCGGGTCAGCCCCAGCATTTT.

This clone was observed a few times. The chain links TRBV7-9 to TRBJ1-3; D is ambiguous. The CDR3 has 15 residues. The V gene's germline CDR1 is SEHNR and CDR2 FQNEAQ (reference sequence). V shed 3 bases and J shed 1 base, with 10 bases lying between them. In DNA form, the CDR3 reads TGTGCCAGCAGCTTCTATCCGGGATCTGGAAACACCATATATTTT. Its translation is CASSFYPGSGNTIYF.

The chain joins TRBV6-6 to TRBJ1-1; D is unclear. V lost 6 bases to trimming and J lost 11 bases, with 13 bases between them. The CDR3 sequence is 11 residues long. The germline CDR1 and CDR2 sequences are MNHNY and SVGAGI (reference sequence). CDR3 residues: CASRSRPGAFF. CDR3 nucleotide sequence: TGTGCCAGCAGGTCCCGTCCGGGGGCTTTCTTT.

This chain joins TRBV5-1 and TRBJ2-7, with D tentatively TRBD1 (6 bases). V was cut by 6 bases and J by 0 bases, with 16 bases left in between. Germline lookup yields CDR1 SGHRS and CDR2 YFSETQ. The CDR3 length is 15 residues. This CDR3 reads CASTQTGLGSYEQYF. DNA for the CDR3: TGCGCCAGCACACAAACAGGGCTAGGCTCCTACGAGCAGTACTTC.

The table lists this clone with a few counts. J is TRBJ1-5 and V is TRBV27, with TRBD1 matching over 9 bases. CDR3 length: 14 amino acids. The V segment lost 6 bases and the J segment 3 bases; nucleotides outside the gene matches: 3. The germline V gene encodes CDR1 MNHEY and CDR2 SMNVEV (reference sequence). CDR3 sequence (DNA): TGTGCCAGCAGAGACAGGGGGAACAATCAGCCCCAGCATTTT. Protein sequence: CASRDRGNNQPQHF.

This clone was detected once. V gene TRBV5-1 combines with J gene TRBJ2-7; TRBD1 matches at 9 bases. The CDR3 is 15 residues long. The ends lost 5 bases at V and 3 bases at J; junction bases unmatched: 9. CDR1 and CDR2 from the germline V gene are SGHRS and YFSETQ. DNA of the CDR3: TGCGCCAGCAGTTCGCCGGGACAGGGTATCTACGAGCAGTACTTC. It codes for CASSSPGQGIYEQYF.

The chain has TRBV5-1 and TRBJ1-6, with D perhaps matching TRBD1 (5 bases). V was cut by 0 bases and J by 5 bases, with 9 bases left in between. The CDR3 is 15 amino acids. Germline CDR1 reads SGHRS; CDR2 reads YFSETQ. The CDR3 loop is CASSLDRSNNSPLHF. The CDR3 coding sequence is TGCGCCAGCAGCTTGGACAGGAGCAATAATTCACCCCTCCACTTT.

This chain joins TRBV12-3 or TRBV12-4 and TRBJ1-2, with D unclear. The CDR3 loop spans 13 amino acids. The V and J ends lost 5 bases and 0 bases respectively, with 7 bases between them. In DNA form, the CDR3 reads TGTGCCAGCAGTGAACAGCCTAACTATGGCTACACCTTC. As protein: CASSEQPNYGYTF.

The CDR3 spells CASRNRGGDYGYTF. The CDR3 nucleotides read TGTGCCAGCAGAAATAGAGGGGGAGACTATGGCTACACCTTC. The gene calls are TRBV11-2 and TRBJ1-2; tentative D call: TRBD1 (6 bases). CDR3 length: 14 residues. Germline-derived CDR1 and CDR2 are SGHAT and FQNNGV. Trimming stripped 6 bases from V and 3 bases from J, with 14 bases between.

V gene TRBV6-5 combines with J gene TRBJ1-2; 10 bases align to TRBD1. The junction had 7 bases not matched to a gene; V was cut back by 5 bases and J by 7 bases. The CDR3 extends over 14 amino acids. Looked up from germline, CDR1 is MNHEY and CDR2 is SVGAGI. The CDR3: CASSPGTGAGGYTF. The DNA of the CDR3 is TGTGCCAGCAGTCCCGGGACAGGGGCCGGTGGCTACACCTTC.

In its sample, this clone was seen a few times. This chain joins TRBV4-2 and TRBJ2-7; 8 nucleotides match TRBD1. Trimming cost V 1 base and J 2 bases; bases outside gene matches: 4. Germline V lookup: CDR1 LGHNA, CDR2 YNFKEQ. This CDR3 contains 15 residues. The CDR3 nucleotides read TGTGCCAGCAGCCAAGCGGGACAGGATACCTACGAGCAGTACTTC. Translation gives CASSQAGQDTYEQYF.

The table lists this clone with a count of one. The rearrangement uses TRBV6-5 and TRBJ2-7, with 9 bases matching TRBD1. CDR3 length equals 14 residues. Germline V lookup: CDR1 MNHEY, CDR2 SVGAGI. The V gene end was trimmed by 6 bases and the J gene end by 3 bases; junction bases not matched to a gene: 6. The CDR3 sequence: CASRSSGQGYEQYF. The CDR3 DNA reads TGTGCCAGCAGAAGCTCGGGACAGGGCTACGAGCAGTACTTC.

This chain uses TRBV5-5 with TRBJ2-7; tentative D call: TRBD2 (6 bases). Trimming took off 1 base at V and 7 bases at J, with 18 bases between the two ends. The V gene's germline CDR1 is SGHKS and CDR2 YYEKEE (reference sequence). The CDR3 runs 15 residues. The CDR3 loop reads CASSLSGGNLREQYF. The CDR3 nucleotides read TGTGCCAGCAGCTTGAGTGGAGGGAACTTGAGAGAGCAGTACTTC.

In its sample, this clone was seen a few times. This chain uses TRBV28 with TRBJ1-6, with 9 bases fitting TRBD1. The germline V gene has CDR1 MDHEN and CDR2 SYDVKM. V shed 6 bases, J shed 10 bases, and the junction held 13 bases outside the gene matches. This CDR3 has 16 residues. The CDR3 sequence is CASSQGWGQGRSPLHF. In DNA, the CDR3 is TGTGCCAGCAGCCAGGGCTGGGGACAGGGAAGGTCACCCCTCCACTTT.